Listed below are T cell receptor beta chains from one sample, sequenced in a study of shared clonotypes between healthy human individuals. Produced via immunoSEQ multiplex PCR; TCRdb's table is partial and in-frame only. Among about 480,000 clones listed, approximately 85% were seen once. Source material: PBMCs. The receptors originated from a woman aged 40 to 50 in good health. Some clones in this sample may be carry-over from other donors' samples. The CDR3 runs from the conserved cysteine through the conserved F or W. Fields, in order: D gene, J gene, clone size, V gene, CDR3 protein, CDR3 DNA. A D gene is named only where the DNA matches it firmly. For some rows the clone size is stated as once, few or many, or as a class when expanded; others skip it.

D: .
J: TRBJ2-2
size: .
V: TRBV5-1
CDR3: CASSSGTQEVGELFF
DNA: TGCGCCAGCAGCTCCGGGACCCAAGAGGTCGGGGAGCTGTTTTTT

D: .
J: TRBJ2-3
size: .
V: TRBV11-3
CDR3: CASSLSRADTQYF
DNA: TGTGCCAGCAGCTTAAGTAGAGCAGATACGCAGTATTTT

D: .
J: TRBJ2-2
size: .
V: TRBV5-5
CDR3: CASSLYRGVDPLFF
DNA: TGTGCCAGCAGCCTGTATCGCGGGGTCGACCCACTGTTTTTT

D: .
J: TRBJ1-5
size: few
V: TRBV28
CDR3: CASTTPEKPQHF
DNA: TGTGCCAGTACCACCCCGGAGAAGCCCCAGCATTTT

D: .
J: TRBJ1-1
size: .
V: TRBV11-2
CDR3: CASSLVQTGFTEAFF
DNA: TGTGCCAGCAGCTTAGTCCAAACAGGTTTCACTGAAGCTTTCTTT

D: TRBD2
J: TRBJ2-3
size: .
V: TRBV27
CDR3: CASSPGTSGRAVDTQYF
DNA: TGTGCCAGCAGTCCTGGGACTAGCGGGAGGGCCGTAGATACGCAGTATTTT

D: .
J: TRBJ2-3
size: .
V: TRBV19
CDR3: CASSILGRWGTDTQYF
DNA: TGTGCCAGTAGTATTTTGGGGAGGTGGGGCACAGATACGCAGTATTTT

D: .
J: TRBJ2-3
size: .
V: TRBV5-6
CDR3: CASSRDRTDTQYF
DNA: TGTGCCAGCAGCCGGGACCGCACAGATACGCAGTATTTT

D: .
J: TRBJ1-6
size: .
V: TRBV7-9
CDR3: CASSSDGDNSPLHF
DNA: TGTGCCAGCAGCTCCGATGGGGATAATTCACCCCTCCACTTT

D: .
J: TRBJ1-3
size: .
V: TRBV6-5
CDR3: CASIWAGGNTIYF
DNA: TGTGCCAGCATCTGGGCTGGCGGAAACACCATATATTTT

D: TRBD1
J: TRBJ1-1
size: .
V: TRBV9
CDR3: CASSARGTDGTEAFF
DNA: TGTGCCAGCAGCGCTCGAGGGACAGATGGGACTGAAGCTTTCTTT

D: .
J: TRBJ1-1
size: .
V: TRBV9
CDR3: CASSARGGLDTEAFF
DNA: TGTGCCAGCAGCGCAAGAGGGGGGTTGGACACTGAAGCTTTCTTT

D: TRBD2
J: TRBJ2-3
size: .
V: TRBV15
CDR3: CATSRGGLAGGPSDTDTQYF
DNA: TGTGCCACCAGCAGAGGGGGCCTAGCGGGAGGGCCCTCTGACACAGATACGCAGTATTTT

D: .
J: TRBJ2-7
size: .
V: TRBV29-1
CDR3: CSVGADTALEQYF
DNA: TGCAGCGTTGGAGCGGACACCGCTCTAGAGCAGTACTTC

D: .
J: TRBJ1-1
size: .
V: TRBV11-2
CDR3: CASSLAAQTEAFF
DNA: TGTGCCAGCAGCTTAGCGGCGCAGACTGAAGCTTTCTTT

D: .
J: TRBJ2-1
size: .
V: TRBV7-8
CDR3: CASSLLNEQFF
DNA: TGTGCCAGCAGCCTCCTCAATGAGCAGTTCTTC

D: TRBD1
J: TRBJ2-5
size: .
V: TRBV4-3
CDR3: CASSQDRAGGQETQYF
DNA: TGCGCCAGCAGCCAAGATCGGGCAGGGGGCCAGGAGACCCAGTACTTC

D: .
J: TRBJ2-2
size: few
V: TRBV6-4
CDR3: CASSEEEGNTGELFF
DNA: TGTGCCAGCAGTGAAGAAGAAGGAAACACCGGGGAGCTGTTTTTT

D: TRBD2
J: TRBJ2-1
size: few
V: TRBV9
CDR3: CASSVVASGYNEQFF
DNA: TGTGCCAGCAGCGTAGTGGCTAGCGGATACAATGAGCAGTTCTTC

D: TRBD1
J: TRBJ2-7
size: .
V: TRBV28
CDR3: CASSSPFSRQGTYEQYF
DNA: TGTGCCAGCAGTTCCCCATTTTCGAGACAGGGAACCTACGAGCAGTACTTC

D: .
J: TRBJ2-1
size: .
V: TRBV5-4
CDR3: CASSLDGNEQFF
DNA: TGTGCCAGCAGCTTGGACGGAAATGAGCAGTTCTTC

D: .
J: TRBJ1-5
size: .
V: TRBV11-2
CDR3: CASSARAGSGNQPQHF
DNA: TGTGCCAGCAGCGCCCGAGCAGGGAGCGGCAATCAGCCCCAGCATTTT

D: .
J: TRBJ2-3
size: .
V: TRBV5-1
CDR3: CASSLGGNPSTDTQYF
DNA: TGCGCCAGCAGCTTAGGGGGAAACCCTAGCACAGATACGCAGTATTTT

D: .
J: TRBJ1-5
size: .
V: TRBV6-1
CDR3: CASSPGPDQPQHF
DNA: TGTGCCAGCAGTCCGGGACCGGATCAGCCCCAGCATTTT

D: .
J: TRBJ2-5
size: .
V: TRBV7-2
CDR3: CASSLALAEGQETQYF
DNA: TGTGCCAGCAGCTTAGCGTTAGCGGAGGGGCAAGAGACCCAGTACTTC

D: .
J: TRBJ1-1
size: .
V: TRBV19
CDR3: CASSIAGLNTEAFF
DNA: TGTGCCAGTAGTATAGCAGGTCTGAACACTGAAGCTTTCTTT

D: .
J: TRBJ1-2
size: .
V: TRBV19
CDR3: CASSIDGSTGRGGYTF
DNA: TGTGCCAGTAGTATAGATGGCAGTACGGGGCGTGGAGGCTACACCTTC

D: .
J: TRBJ2-7
size: many
V: TRBV11-2
CDR3: CASSTGAPRRDEQYF
DNA: TGTGCCAGCAGCACCGGGGCCCCAAGACGAGACGAGCAGTACTTC

D: .
J: TRBJ1-5
size: many
V: TRBV5-1
CDR3: CASSLRPGENQPQHF
DNA: TGCGCCAGCAGCTTGCGGCCAGGGGAGAATCAGCCCCAGCATTTT

D: .
J: TRBJ2-5
size: .
V: TRBV5-1
CDR3: CASSLYSSETQYF
DNA: TGCGCCAGCAGCTTGTACAGTTCGGAGACCCAGTACTTC

D: TRBD1
J: TRBJ1-1
size: few
V: TRBV28
CDR3: CASSPPQGMNTEAFF
DNA: TGTGCCAGCAGCCCCCCACAGGGGATGAACACTGAAGCTTTCTTT

D: .
J: TRBJ2-7
size: .
V: TRBV6-1
CDR3: CASSTPGTTPEQYF
DNA: TGTGCCAGCAGTACCCCGGGAACAACCCCCGAGCAGTACTTC

D: .
J: TRBJ2-1
size: .
V: TRBV11-3
CDR3: CASGGPNTDEQFF
DNA: TGTGCCAGCGGGGGACCAAATACGGATGAGCAGTTCTTC

D: .
J: TRBJ2-5
size: .
V: TRBV7-2
CDR3: CASSSFGGNLETQYF
DNA: TGTGCCAGCAGCTCGTTCGGCGGGAACCTAGAGACCCAGTACTTC

D: .
J: TRBJ1-1
size: .
V: TRBV11-3
CDR3: CASSLDQSGNTEAFF
DNA: TGTGCCAGCAGCTTAGACCAGTCCGGGAACACTGAAGCTTTCTTT

D: .
J: TRBJ1-2
size: few
V: TRBV19
CDR3: CASSTLAGQAGYTF
DNA: TGTGCCAGTAGCACCTTGGCAGGGCAGGCGGGCTACACCTTC

D: TRBD1
J: TRBJ1-1
size: .
V: TRBV5-1
CDR3: CASSLGQGFTEAFF
DNA: TGCGCCAGCAGCTTGGGACAGGGTTTCACTGAAGCTTTCTTT

D: .
J: TRBJ1-1
size: .
V: TRBV21-1
CDR3: CASSKATARQAFF
DNA: TGTGCCAGCAGCAAAGCAACCGCCCGGCAGGCTTTCTTT

D: TRBD2
J: TRBJ2-5
size: many
V: TRBV5-1
CDR3: CASKTSGKREGRETQYF
DNA: TGCGCCAGCAAAACTTCGGGGAAGCGGGAGGGCCGAGAGACCCAGTACTTC

D: TRBD1
J: TRBJ1-2
size: .
V: TRBV30
CDR3: CAWSVSGGTGYTF
DNA: TGTGCCTGGAGTGTGTCAGGGGGCACGGGCTACACCTTC

D: .
J: TRBJ2-1
size: .
V: TRBV7-6
CDR3: CASSPPRNEQFF
DNA: TGTGCCAGCAGCCCGCCGCGCAATGAGCAGTTCTTC

D: .
J: TRBJ2-4
size: .
V: TRBV29-1
CDR3: CSVDGGENIQYF
DNA: TGCAGCGTTGATGGTGGCGAAAACATTCAGTACTTC

D: TRBD1
J: TRBJ1-1
size: .
V: TRBV7-3
CDR3: CASSWTGNTEAFF
DNA: TGTGCCAGCAGCTGGACAGGGAACACTGAAGCTTTCTTT

D: TRBD2
J: TRBJ2-7
size: .
V: TRBV7-8
CDR3: CASSLTGEPGGGYEQYF
DNA: TGTGCCAGCAGCTTAACCGGGGAGCCGGGAGGGGGCTACGAGCAGTACTTC

D: .
J: TRBJ2-2
size: .
V: TRBV5-8
CDR3: CASSSDSSNTGELFF
DNA: TGTGCCAGCAGCTCGGACAGCTCGAACACCGGGGAGCTGTTTTTT

D: TRBD1
J: TRBJ2-5
size: .
V: TRBV27
CDR3: CASSQGATQETQYF
DNA: TGTGCCAGCAGCCAGGGGGCCACACAAGAGACCCAGTACTTC

D: .
J: TRBJ1-5
size: once
V: TRBV28
CDR3: CASSTTSGMMGPQHF
DNA: TGTGCCAGCAGTACGACCTCAGGCATGATGGGGCCCCAGCATTTT

D: .
J: TRBJ2-3
size: .
V: TRBV30
CDR3: CAWSPGDRDTDTQYF
DNA: TGTGCCTGGAGTCCGGGGGACAGAGACACAGATACGCAGTATTTT

D: .
J: TRBJ1-5
size: .
V: TRBV19
CDR3: CASSIDPRQPQHF
DNA: TGTGCCAGTAGTATAGATCCTAGACAGCCCCAGCATTTT

D: .
J: TRBJ1-2
size: .
V: TRBV4-1
CDR3: CASSQLHTTFGGYTF
DNA: TGCGCCAGCAGCCAACTACATACTACCTTTGGAGGCTACACCTTC

D: .
J: TRBJ2-7
size: many
V: TRBV15
CDR3: CATSKGGDSGTYEQYF
DNA: TGTGCCACCAGCAAGGGGGGGGACAGTGGGACCTACGAGCAGTACTTC

D: .
J: TRBJ2-3
size: once
V: TRBV5-1
CDR3: CASSRETDTQYF
DNA: TGCGCCAGCAGCCGGGAAACAGATACGCAGTATTTT

D: .
J: TRBJ2-1
size: .
V: TRBV9
CDR3: CASSVAGAEQGNEQFF
DNA: TGTGCCAGCAGCGTAGCTGGAGCGGAGCAGGGGAATGAGCAGTTCTTC

D: .
J: TRBJ2-7
size: .
V: TRBV5-4
CDR3: CASSLAARDPRDEQYF
DNA: TGTGCCAGCAGCTTGGCGGCCAGGGACCCTCGTGACGAGCAGTACTTC

D: TRBD1
J: TRBJ1-2
size: .
V: TRBV7-9
CDR3: CASSTDRGSYGYTF
DNA: TGTGCCAGCAGCACGGACAGGGGGTCGTATGGCTACACCTTC